This T cell receptor beta chain was identified during a study of early T cells in non-severe SARS-CoV-2 infection. Overall study findings and caveats: A preference for anti-spike CD8 responses marked VDJdb matching, which missed private and CD4 specificities.

This clonotype has at least ten counts. Its antigen is not known. The CDR3 runs to 14 residues. Trimming took 5 bases from V and 8 from J, leaving 16 bases between them. The germline V gene encodes CDR1 SGHTA and CDR2 FQGNSA. TCRdb re-called the 5' RACE reads through MiXCR, storing one row per CDR3 protein. The sample has some 30,000 distinct CDR3 sequences, approximately 5.4% seen once. The V call is TRBV7-2, the J call TRBJ2-1; D might be TRBD2 (6 bases). This sequence was found in an adult who was a healthcare worker with PCR-confirmed SARS-CoV-2 infection or an uninfected control (not recorded which). Sequenced sample: whole blood. The CDR3 bases are TGTGCCAGCAGCCCCGGCGGGCCGGGGGATGAGCAGTTCTTC. Its translation: CASSPGGPGDEQFF.